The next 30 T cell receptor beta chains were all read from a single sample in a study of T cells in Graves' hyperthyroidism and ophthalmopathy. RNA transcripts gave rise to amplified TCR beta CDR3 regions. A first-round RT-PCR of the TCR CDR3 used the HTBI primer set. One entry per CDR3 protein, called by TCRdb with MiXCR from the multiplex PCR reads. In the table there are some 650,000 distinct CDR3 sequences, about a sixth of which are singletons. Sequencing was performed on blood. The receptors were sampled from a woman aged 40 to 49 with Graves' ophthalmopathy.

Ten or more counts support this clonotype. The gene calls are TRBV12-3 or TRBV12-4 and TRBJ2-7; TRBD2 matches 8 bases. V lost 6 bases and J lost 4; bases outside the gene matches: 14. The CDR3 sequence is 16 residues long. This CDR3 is CASSLFGGDLMYEQYF. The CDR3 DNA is TGTGCCAGCAGCCTCTTCGGGGGGGATTTGATGTACGAGCAGTACTTC.

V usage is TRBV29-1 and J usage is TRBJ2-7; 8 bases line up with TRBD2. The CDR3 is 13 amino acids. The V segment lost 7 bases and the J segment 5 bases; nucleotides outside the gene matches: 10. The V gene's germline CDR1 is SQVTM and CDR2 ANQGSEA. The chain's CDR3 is CSGSTSESHEQYF. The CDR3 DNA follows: TGCAGCGGGTCGACTAGCGAGTCCCACGAGCAGTACTTC.

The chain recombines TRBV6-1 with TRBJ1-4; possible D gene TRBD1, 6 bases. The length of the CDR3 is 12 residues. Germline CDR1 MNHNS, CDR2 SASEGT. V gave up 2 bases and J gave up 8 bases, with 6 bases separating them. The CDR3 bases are TGTGCCAGCAGTGAACAGGGGGAAAAACTGTTTTTT. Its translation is CASSEQGEKLFF.

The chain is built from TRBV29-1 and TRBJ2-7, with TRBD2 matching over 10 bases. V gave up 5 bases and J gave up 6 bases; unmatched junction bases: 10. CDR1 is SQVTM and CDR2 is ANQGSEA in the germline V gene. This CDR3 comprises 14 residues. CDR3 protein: CSVLTPGLAFEQYF. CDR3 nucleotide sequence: TGCAGCGTTCTTACGCCGGGACTAGCGTTCGAGCAGTACTTC.

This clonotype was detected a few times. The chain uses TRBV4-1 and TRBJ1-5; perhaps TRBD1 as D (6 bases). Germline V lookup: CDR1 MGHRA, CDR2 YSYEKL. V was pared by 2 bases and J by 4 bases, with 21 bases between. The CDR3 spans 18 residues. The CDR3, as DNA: TGCGCCAGCAGCCAACGCAGGGGACGGCCCGGGGAAAATCAGCCCCAGCATTTT. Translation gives CASSQRRGRPGENQPQHF.

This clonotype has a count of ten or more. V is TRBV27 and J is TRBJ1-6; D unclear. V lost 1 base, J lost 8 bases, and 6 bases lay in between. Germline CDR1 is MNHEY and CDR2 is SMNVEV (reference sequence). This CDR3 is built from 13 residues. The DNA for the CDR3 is TGTGCCAGCAGTTTATTGCGGGATTCACCCCTCCACTTT. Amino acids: CASSLLRDSPLHF.

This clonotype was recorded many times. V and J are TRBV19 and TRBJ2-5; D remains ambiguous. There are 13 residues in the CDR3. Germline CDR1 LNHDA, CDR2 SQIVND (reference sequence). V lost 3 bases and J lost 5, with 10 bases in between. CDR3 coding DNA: TGTGCCAGTAGTATCCAAGGTTCGGAGACCCAGTACTTC. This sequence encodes CASSIQGSETQYF.

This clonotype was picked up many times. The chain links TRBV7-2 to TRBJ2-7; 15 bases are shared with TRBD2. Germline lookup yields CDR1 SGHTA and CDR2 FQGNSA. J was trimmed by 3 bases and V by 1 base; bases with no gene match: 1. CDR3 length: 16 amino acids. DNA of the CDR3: TGTGCCAGCAGCTTAGGGACTAGCGGGAGGGTCTACGAGCAGTACTTC. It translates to CASSLGTSGRVYEQYF.

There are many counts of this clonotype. In DNA form, the CDR3 reads TGTGCCAGCAGCCAAGATTGGAGGAATGAGCAGTTCTTC. This translates into CASSQDWRNEQFF. The rearrangement links TRBV3-1 to TRBJ2-1; D perhaps matches TRBD2 (5 bases). CDR3 length: 13 amino acids. V was clipped by 0 bases and J by 7 bases, with 7 bases between them. Germline CDR1 reads LGHDT; CDR2 reads YNNKEL (reference sequence).

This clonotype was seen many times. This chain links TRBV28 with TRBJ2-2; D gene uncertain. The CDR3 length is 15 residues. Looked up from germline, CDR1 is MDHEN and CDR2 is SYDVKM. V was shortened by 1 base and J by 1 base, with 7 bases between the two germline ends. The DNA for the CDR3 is TGTGCCAGCAGTTTATACCCAGGGAACACCGGGGAGCTGTTTTTT. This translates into CASSLYPGNTGELFF. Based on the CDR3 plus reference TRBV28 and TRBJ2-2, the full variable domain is DVKVTQSSRYLVKRTGEKVFLECVQDMDHENMFWYRQDPGLGLRLIYFSYDVKMKEKGDIPEGYSVSREKKERFSLILESASTNQTSMYLCASSLYPGNTGELFFGEGSRLTVL.

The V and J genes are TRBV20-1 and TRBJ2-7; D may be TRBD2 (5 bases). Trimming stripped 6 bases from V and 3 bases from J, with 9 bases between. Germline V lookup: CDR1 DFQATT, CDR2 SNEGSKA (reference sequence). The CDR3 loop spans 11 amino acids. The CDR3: CSALRDYEQYF. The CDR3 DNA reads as TGCAGTGCCCTCCGGGACTACGAGCAGTACTTC.

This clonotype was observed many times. CDR3 region: CASSHSRGGPSYNEQFF. The CDR3 DNA follows: TGTGCCAGCAGCCACAGCCGGGGGGGCCCCTCCTACAATGAGCAGTTCTTC. This chain joins TRBV3-1 and TRBJ2-1; 8 bases align to TRBD2. The V gene end was trimmed by 3 bases and the J gene end by 0 bases; junction bases not matched to a gene: 7. This CDR3 spans 17 amino acids. Looked up from germline, CDR1 is LGHDT and CDR2 is YNNKEL (reference sequence).

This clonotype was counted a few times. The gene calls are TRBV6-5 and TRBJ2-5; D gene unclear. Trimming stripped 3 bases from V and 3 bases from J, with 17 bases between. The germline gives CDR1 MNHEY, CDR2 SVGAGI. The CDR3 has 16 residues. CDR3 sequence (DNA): TGTGCCAGCAGTTATACTCTGGCGCTGGACGAAGAGACCCAGTACTTC. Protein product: CASSYTLALDEETQYF.

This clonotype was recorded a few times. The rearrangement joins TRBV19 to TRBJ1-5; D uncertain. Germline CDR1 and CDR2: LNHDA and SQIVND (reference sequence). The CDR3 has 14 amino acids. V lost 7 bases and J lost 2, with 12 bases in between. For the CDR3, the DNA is TGTGCCAGTATCGAGGGTTGGGGCAATCAGCCCCAGCATTTT. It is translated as CASIEGWGNQPQHF.

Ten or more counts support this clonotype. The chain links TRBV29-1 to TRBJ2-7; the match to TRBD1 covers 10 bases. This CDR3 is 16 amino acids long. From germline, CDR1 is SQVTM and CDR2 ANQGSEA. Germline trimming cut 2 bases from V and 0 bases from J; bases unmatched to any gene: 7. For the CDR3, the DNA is TGCAGCGTTGAACTGACAGGGGGCTCCAGCTCCTACGAGCAGTACTTC. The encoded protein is CSVELTGGSSSYEQYF.

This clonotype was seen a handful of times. The CDR3 sequence is CASSSPSGVGTQYF. CDR3 nucleotide sequence: TGTGCCAGCAGCTCGCCTTCAGGGGTCGGGACCCAGTACTTC. The chain is built from TRBV3-1 and TRBJ2-5; a weak D match, TRBD1 (6 bases). Trimming removed 5 bases from V and 7 bases from J, with 17 bases in between. CDR1 and CDR2 (germline): LGHDT, YNNKEL (reference sequence). The CDR3 extends over 14 amino acids.

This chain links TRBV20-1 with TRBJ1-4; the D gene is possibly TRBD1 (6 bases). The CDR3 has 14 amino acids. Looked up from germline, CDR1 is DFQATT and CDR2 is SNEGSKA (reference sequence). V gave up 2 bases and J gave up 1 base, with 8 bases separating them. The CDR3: CSARIGGTNEKLFF. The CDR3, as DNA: TGCAGTGCTAGAATAGGGGGAACTAATGAAAAACTGTTTTTT.

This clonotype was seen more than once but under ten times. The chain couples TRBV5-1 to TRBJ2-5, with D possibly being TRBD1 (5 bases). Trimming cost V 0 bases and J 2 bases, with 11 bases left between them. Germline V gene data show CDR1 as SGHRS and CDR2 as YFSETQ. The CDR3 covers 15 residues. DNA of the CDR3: TGCGCCAGCAGCTTGGGGTCTACAGGTCAAGAGACCCAGTACTTC. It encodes CASSLGSTGQETQYF. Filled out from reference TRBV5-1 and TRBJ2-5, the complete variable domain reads KAGVTQTPRYLIKTRGQQVTLSCSPISGHRSVSWYQQTPGQGLQFLFEYFSETQRNKGNFPGRFSGRQFSNSRSEMNVSTLELGDSALYLCASSLGSTGQETQYFGPGTRLLVL.

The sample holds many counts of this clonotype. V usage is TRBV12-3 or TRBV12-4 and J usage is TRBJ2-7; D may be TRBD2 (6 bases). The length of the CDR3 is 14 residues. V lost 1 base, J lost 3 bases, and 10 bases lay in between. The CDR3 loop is CASSLEGLGYEQYF. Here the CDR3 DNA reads TGTGCCAGCAGTTTAGAGGGACTGGGCTACGAGCAGTACTTC.

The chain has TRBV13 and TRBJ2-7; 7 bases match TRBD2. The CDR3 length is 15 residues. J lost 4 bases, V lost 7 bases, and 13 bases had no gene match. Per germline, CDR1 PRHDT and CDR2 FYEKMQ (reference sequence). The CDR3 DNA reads TGTGCCAGCAACCGACGGCCTAGCGGATATTACGAGCAGTACTTC. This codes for CASNRRPSGYYEQYF.

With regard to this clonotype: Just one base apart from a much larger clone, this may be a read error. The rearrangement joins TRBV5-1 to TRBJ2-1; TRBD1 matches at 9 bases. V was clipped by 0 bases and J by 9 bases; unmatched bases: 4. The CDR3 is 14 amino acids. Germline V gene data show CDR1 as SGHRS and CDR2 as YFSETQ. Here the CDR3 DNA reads TGCGCCAGCAGCTTGGGGGGACAGGGCAGTGAGCAGTTCTTC. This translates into CASSLGGQGSEQFF.

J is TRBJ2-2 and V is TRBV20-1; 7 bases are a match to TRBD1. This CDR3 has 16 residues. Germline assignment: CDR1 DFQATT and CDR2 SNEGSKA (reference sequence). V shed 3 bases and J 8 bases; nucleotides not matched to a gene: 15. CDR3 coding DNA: TGCAGTGCTAGTGGAGACAGGGCGGACCGGCGGGGGGAGCTGTTTTTT. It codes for CSASGDRADRRGELFF.

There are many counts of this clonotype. The chain's CDR3 is CASRLERDYQETQYF. The CDR3 DNA is TGTGCCAGCAGATTAGAAAGGGACTACCAAGAGACCCAGTACTTC. The V gene is TRBV6-1, the J gene TRBJ2-5; D perhaps matches TRBD2 (6 bases). This CDR3 comprises 15 residues. Germline V lookup: CDR1 MNHNS, CDR2 SASEGT. V was clipped by 6 bases and J by 0 bases, with 14 bases between them.

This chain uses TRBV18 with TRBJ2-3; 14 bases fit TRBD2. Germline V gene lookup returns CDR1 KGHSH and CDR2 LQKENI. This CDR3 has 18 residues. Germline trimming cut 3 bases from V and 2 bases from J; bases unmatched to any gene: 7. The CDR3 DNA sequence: TGTGCCAGCTCACCTAAAGGACTAGCGGGAGGCCACACAGATACGCAGTATTTT. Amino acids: CASSPKGLAGGHTDTQYF.

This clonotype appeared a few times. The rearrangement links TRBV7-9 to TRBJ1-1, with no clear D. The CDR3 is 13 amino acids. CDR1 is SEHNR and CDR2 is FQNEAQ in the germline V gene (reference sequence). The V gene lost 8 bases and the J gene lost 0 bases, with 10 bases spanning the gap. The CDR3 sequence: CASAGLMNTEAFF. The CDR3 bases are TGTGCCAGCGCGGGTTTAATGAACACTGAAGCTTTCTTT.

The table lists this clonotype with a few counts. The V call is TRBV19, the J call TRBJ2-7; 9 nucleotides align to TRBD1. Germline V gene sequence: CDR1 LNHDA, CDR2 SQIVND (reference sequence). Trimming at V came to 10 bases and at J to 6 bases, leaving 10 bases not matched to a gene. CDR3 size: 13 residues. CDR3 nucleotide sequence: TGTGCCACGCATGGACAGGGGTTTGGCGAGCAGTACTTC. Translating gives CATHGQGFGEQYF.

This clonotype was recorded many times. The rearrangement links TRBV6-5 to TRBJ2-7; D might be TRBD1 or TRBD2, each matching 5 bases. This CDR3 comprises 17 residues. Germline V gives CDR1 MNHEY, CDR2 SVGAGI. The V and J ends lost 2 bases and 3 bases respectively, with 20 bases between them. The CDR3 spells CASSYRETSGRGYEQYF. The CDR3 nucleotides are TGTGCCAGCAGTTACCGGGAAACATCGGGACGAGGCTACGAGCAGTACTTC.

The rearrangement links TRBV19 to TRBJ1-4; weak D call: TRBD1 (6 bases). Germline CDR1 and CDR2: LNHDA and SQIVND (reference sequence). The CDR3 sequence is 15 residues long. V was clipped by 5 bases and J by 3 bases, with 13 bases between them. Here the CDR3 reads CASSRRDTANEKLFF. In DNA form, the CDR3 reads TGTGCCAGTAGTCGCCGGGACACAGCTAATGAAAAACTGTTTTTT.

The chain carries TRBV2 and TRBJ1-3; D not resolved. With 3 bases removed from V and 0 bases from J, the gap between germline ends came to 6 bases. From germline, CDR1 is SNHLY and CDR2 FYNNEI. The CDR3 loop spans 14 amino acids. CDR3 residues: CASSDAVSGNTIYF. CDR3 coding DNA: TGTGCCAGCAGTGATGCGGTCTCTGGAAACACCATATATTTT.

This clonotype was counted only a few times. The CDR3, as DNA: TGTGCCAGCAGCCAACCTGGGGTCCCGCGCGAGCAGTACTTC. It codes for CASSQPGVPREQYF. The chain is built from TRBV7-9 and TRBJ2-7; D unclear. This CDR3 has 14 amino acids. Germline V gene lookup returns CDR1 SEHNR and CDR2 FQNEAQ (reference sequence). The germline V and J ends were trimmed by 5 bases and 6 bases, with 17 bases remaining between them.